Below, 10 T cell receptor beta chains from the same sample are listed, as sequenced in a study of blood T cells in healthy people across ages. A second roughly 6 to 11 cycle PCR used barcoded and J-beta primers. From the 5' RACE reads, TCRdb called clonotypes with MiXCR, one entry per CDR3 protein. The data hold approximately 780,000 distinct CDR3 sequences, with roughly 25% observed a single time. Separately, the same data were catalogued under a study of T cells of mothers and their children.

The specimen was blood. These receptors were collected from a boy aged 5-17 years in good health.

This clonotype has a handful of counts. This rearrangement joins TRBV5-1 to TRBJ2-7; the match to TRBD1 covers 8 bases. Germline values: CDR1 SGHRS, CDR2 YFSETQ. V lost 5 bases to trimming and J lost 4 bases; unmatched junction nucleotides: 11. The CDR3 extends over 15 amino acids. The CDR3 DNA follows: TGCGCCAGCAGAACCTCCGGGACAGGAGGATACGAGCAGTACTTC. It is translated as CASRTSGTGGYEQYF.

This clonotype came up a few times. The chain uses TRBV28 and TRBJ2-3; D is perhaps TRBD1 (5 bases). Germline CDR1 reads MDHEN; CDR2 reads SYDVKM. This CDR3 has 11 amino acids. The germline V and J ends were trimmed by 4 bases and 14 bases, with 13 bases remaining between them. CDR3 region: CASSSDTQGYF. The CDR3 DNA reads as TGTGCCAGCAGTTCAGACACGCAGGGGTATTTT. Based on the CDR3 plus reference TRBV28 and TRBJ2-3, the full variable domain is DVKVTQSSRYLVKRTGEKVFLECVQDMDHENMFWYRQDPGLGLRLIYFSYDVKMKEKGDIPEGYSVSREKKERFSLILESASTNQTSMYLCASSSDTQGYFGPGTRLTVL.

The rearrangement links TRBV7-8 to TRBJ2-2, with D tentatively TRBD2 (5 bases). Trimming cost V 1 base and J 1 base, with 25 bases left between them. Per germline, CDR1 SGHVS and CDR2 FQNEAQ. The CDR3 runs 21 residues. CDR3 loop: CASSLVRLGVSGIKNTGELFF. CDR3 DNA: TGTGCCAGCAGCTTAGTTCGGTTGGGCGTCTCCGGGATTAAGAACACCGGGGAGCTGTTTTTT.

The chain employs TRBV6-5 and TRBJ1-2; 7 positions agree with TRBD1. CDR1 is MNHEY and CDR2 is SVGAGI in the germline V gene. V lost 2 bases and J lost 4; bases outside the gene matches: 7. This CDR3 is built from 15 residues. CDR3 sequence (DNA): TGTGCCAGCAGTTACACCAGGGGGGATGGCTATGGCTACACCTTC. Translating it yields CASSYTRGDGYGYTF.

This clonotype appeared a single time. The chain employs TRBV3-1 and TRBJ2-2, with a weak D call TRBD1 (6 bases). The V gene's germline CDR1 is LGHDT and CDR2 YNNKEL (reference sequence). V was trimmed by 2 bases and J by 4 bases, leaving 11 bases between them. The CDR3 runs 15 residues. In DNA, the CDR3 is TGTGCCAGCAGCCAACCGCCAGGGGCCACCGGGGAGCTGTTTTTT. Amino acids: CASSQPPGATGELFF.

This clonotype showed up just a few times. This chain links TRBV7-8 with TRBJ2-3, with D unresolved. The CDR3 has 15 residues. V lost 1 base, J lost 6 bases, and 14 bases lay in between. Germline V CDR1 and CDR2: SGHVS, FQNEAQ. The CDR3 region is CASSLELGTRDTQYF. In nucleotides, the CDR3 is TGTGCCAGCAGCTTAGAACTCGGTACAAGGGATACGCAGTATTTT.

A few counts support this clonotype. The rearrangement links TRBV7-2 to TRBJ2-2, with D perhaps matching TRBD2 (7 bases). The CDR3 contains 15 residues. Germline loops: CDR1 SGHTA, CDR2 FQGNSA. V lost 1 base and J 7 bases, leaving 13 bases between the germline ends. The CDR3 DNA is TGTGCCAGCAGCTTAGGAAGGGGGGGCGACGGGGAGCTGTTTTTT. Its protein product is CASSLGRGGDGELFF.

The table lists this clonotype with many counts. This chain links TRBV28 with TRBJ2-7; D possibly corresponds to TRBD1 (6 bases). CDR3 size: 15 residues. CDR1 and CDR2 (germline): MDHEN, SYDVKM. Trimming shortened V by 6 bases and J by 2 bases, and 17 bases separated the two germline ends. This chain's CDR3 is CASSTRTVNPYEQYF. The CDR3 bases are TGTGCCAGCAGCACAAGGACAGTAAACCCCTACGAGCAGTACTTC.

The rearrangement joins TRBV7-9 to TRBJ2-4, with 7 bases matching TRBD1. This CDR3 is built from 16 residues. V gave up 4 bases and J gave up 6 bases; unmatched junction bases: 12. The germline V gene encodes CDR1 SEHNR and CDR2 FQNEAQ (reference sequence). In DNA, the CDR3 is TGTGCCAGCAGCTCCTGGACAGGCCTTTCGGGAAACATTCAGTACTTC. Translation gives CASSSWTGLSGNIQYF.

Turning to this clonotype: The final CDR3 position lacks the conserved phenylalanine or tryptophan, pointing to a likely read error. This chain uses TRBV20-1 with TRBJ2-7, with 9 bases aligning to TRBD1. This CDR3 spans 14 amino acids. After removal of 5 bases from V and 2 bases from J, the junction contained 7 bases not matched to a gene. Germline lookup yields CDR1 DFQATT and CDR2 SNEGSKA (reference sequence). CDR3 protein: CSAGKRTGAYEQYL. The DNA for the CDR3 is TGCAGTGCTGGCAAGAGGACAGGGGCCTACGAGCAGTACCTC.